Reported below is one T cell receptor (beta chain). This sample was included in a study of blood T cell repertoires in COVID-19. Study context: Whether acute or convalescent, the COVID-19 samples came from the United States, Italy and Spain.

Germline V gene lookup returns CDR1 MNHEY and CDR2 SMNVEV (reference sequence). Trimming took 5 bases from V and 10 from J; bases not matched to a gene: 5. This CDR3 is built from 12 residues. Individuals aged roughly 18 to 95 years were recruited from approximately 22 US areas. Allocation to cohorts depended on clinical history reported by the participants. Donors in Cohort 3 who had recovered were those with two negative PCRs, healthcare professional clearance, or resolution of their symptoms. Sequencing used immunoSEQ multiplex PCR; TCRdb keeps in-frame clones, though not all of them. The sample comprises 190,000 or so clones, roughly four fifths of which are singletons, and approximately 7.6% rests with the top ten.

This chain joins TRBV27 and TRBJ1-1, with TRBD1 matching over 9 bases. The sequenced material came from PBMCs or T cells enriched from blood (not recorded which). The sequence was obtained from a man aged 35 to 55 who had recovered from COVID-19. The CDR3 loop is CASSQSTGGAFF. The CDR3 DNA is TGTGCCAGCAGTCAATCGACAGGGGGAGCTTTCTTT.